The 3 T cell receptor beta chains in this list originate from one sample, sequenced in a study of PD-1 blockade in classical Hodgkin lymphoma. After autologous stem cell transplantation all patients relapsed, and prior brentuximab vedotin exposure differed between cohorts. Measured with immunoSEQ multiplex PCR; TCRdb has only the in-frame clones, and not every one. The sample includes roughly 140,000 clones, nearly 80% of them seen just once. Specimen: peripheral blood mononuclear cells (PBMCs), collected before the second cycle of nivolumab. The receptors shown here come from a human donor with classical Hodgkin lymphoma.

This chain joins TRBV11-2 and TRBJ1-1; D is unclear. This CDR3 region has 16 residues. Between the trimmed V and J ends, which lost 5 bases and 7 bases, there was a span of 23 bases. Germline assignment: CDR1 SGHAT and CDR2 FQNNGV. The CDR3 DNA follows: TGTGCCAGCAGCCCGCGTAGGCTCGAAGGAAGAGGTGAAGCTTTCTTT. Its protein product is CASSPRRLEGRGEAFF.

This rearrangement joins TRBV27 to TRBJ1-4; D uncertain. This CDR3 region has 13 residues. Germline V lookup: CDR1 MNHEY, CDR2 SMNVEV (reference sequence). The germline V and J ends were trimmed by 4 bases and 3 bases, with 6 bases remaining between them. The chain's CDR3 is CASSSIANEKLFF. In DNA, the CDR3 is TGTGCCAGCAGTTCGATTGCTAATGAAAAACTGTTTTTT. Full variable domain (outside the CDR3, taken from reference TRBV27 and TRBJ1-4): EAQVTQNPRYLITVTGKKLTVTCSQNMNHEYMSWYRQDPGLGLRQIYYSMNVEVTDKGDVPEGYKVSRKEKRNFPLILESPSPNQTSLYFCASSSIANEKLFFGSGTQLSVL.

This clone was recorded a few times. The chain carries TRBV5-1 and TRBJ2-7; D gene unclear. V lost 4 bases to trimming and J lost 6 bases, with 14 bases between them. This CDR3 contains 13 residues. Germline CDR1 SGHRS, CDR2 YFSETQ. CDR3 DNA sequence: TGCGCCAGCAGCCTAAATGGGTGGGGCGAGCAGTACTTC. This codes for CASSLNGWGEQYF.